Sequencing of this TCR beta chain was carried out in a study of T cell changes during pregnancy in multiple sclerosis. Sequencing used immunoSEQ multiplex PCR; TCRdb keeps in-frame clones, though not all of them. The repertoire holds 55,000 to 70,000 clones, around nine tenths seen once, with around 0.27% in the top ten. This CDR3 is built from 14 residues. The J segment lost 6 bases and the V segment lost 5 bases, leaving 7 bases of the junction unmatched. Per germline, CDR1 SQVTM and CDR2 ANQGSEA. This clone was counted once. This TCR came from a female donor with multiple sclerosis, enrolled in a pregnancy study. The source material was CD4+ T cells from peripheral blood mononuclear cells, sampled after pregnancy. This chain joins TRBV29-1 and TRBJ2-2; 9 bases align to TRBD2. This CDR3 is CSVSGLAVSGELFF. The CDR3 DNA follows: TGCAGCGTTTCGGGACTAGCTGTTTCCGGGGAGCTGTTTTTT.